These 19 T cell receptor beta chains share one sample of origin, sequenced in a study of blood T cells in healthy people across ages. Through a sample-barcoded 5' primer and a J-beta primer mix, a second PCR was run for roughly 6 to 11 cycles. Via MiXCR, TCRdb re-called the 5' RACE reads, giving one row per CDR3 protein. The sample has approximately 800,000 distinct CDR3 sequences, approximately 53% seen once. Sequenced sample: blood. The receptors originated from a man older than 75 in good health.

The table lists this clonotype with a few counts. This chain uses TRBV20-1 with TRBJ2-1; 8 bases agree with TRBD2. Unmatched junction bases numbered 7, after V lost 5 bases and J lost 4 bases. Germline CDR1 reads DFQATT; CDR2 reads SNEGSKA (reference sequence). The CDR3 sequence is 14 residues long. The CDR3 DNA reads TGCAGTGCTGTCAGCGGGAGCTCTTACAATGAGCAGTTCTTC. This sequence encodes CSAVSGSSYNEQFF.

The chain combines TRBV28 with TRBJ2-1; TRBD2 agrees at 11 bases. V was clipped by 4 bases and J by 3 bases; unmatched bases: 5. Germline-derived CDR1 and CDR2 are MDHEN and SYDVKM. The CDR3 totals 16 residues. The DNA of the CDR3 is TGTGCCAGCAGTTCACCTAGCGGGGGGCGCTACAATGAGCAGTTCTTC. Translation: CASSSPSGGRYNEQFF.

This clonotype was counted between two and nine times. The chain has TRBV7-9 and TRBJ2-5, with 7 bases lining up with TRBD2. V gave up 6 bases and J gave up 0 bases; unmatched junction bases: 7. The CDR3 has 15 amino acids. CDR1 and CDR2 from the germline V gene are SEHNR and FQNEAQ (reference sequence). The CDR3 loop reads CASRPSGTNQETQYF. The CDR3 DNA follows: TGTGCCAGCAGACCCTCCGGGACTAACCAAGAGACCCAGTACTTC.

This chain joins TRBV9 and TRBJ2-4; 7 bases align to TRBD1. This CDR3 is built from 17 residues. With 4 bases clipped from V and 1 base from J, the junction kept 11 bases outside the gene matches. Germline V gives CDR1 SGDLS, CDR2 YYNGEE. CDR3 protein: CASSFGWGQSAKNIQYF. The DNA of the CDR3 is TGTGCCAGCAGCTTTGGTTGGGGACAGTCGGCCAAAAACATTCAGTACTTC.

This clonotype was found a few times. The chain joins TRBV6-6 to TRBJ1-4; D gene uncertain. CDR1 and CDR2 from the germline V gene are MNHNY and SVGAGI (reference sequence). Trimming shortened V by 4 bases and J by 0 bases, and 9 bases separated the two germline ends. CDR3 length equals 15 residues. CDR3 in DNA: TGTGCCAGCAGTTCGGGAGAGGCAACTAATGAAAAACTGTTTTTT. Translation gives CASSSGEATNEKLFF.

The J gene is TRBJ1-3, the V gene TRBV25-1; possible D gene TRBD1, 6 bases. This CDR3 has 15 residues. CDR1 MGHDK and CDR2 SYGVNS come from the germline V gene. V was pared by 6 bases and J by 0 bases, with 12 bases between. The CDR3 region is CASRQTGSSGNTIYF. The CDR3 nucleotides read TGTGCCAGCAGGCAAACAGGGAGCTCTGGAAACACCATATATTTT.

The V and J genes are TRBV4-1 and TRBJ1-1, with a weak D call TRBD1 (6 bases). CDR1 is MGHRA and CDR2 is YSYEKL in the germline V gene. The V end was cut by 2 bases, the J end by 6 bases, with 13 bases between. The CDR3 sequence is 14 residues long. The CDR3 DNA follows: TGCGCCAGCAGCCAAAACAGGGTTGGAGCTGAAGCTTTCTTT. Residues: CASSQNRVGAEAFF.

The V call is TRBV7-2, the J call TRBJ1-6, with D possibly TRBD1 on 6 matching bases. With 5 bases removed from V and 4 bases from J, the gap between germline ends came to 15 bases. The CDR3 consists of 16 residues. Germline CDR1 and CDR2: SGHTA and FQGNSA. The CDR3 DNA follows: TGTGCCAGCAGCCCGCGGACAGCCCGATATAATTCACCCCTCCACTTT. It yields the protein CASSPRTARYNSPLHF. Looking up the rest from reference TRBV7-2 and TRBJ1-6 gives the full variable domain: GAGVSQSPSNKVTEKGKDVELRCDPISGHTALYWYRQSLGQGLEFLIYFQGNSAPDKSGLPSDRFSAERTGGSVSTLTIQRTQQEDSAVYLCASSPRTARYNSPLHFGNGTRLTVT.

V usage is TRBV6-5 and J usage is TRBJ1-2; D call uncertain. The length of the CDR3 is 14 residues. Germline CDR1 reads MNHEY; CDR2 reads SVGAGI. V lost 2 bases, J lost 8 bases, and 15 bases lay in between. For the CDR3, the DNA is TGTGCCAGCAGTTACGCGCCCTGGCTAGGAGGCTACACCTTC. Residues: CASSYAPWLGGYTF.

The rearrangement uses TRBV29-1 and TRBJ2-7; 9 bases are shared with TRBD2. The CDR3 length is 15 residues. J lost 7 bases, V lost 3 bases, and 13 bases had no gene match. Germline V lookup: CDR1 SQVTM, CDR2 ANQGSEA. In DNA, the CDR3 is TGCAGCGTTGATGGTAGCGGGAGCCGGCGCGGTGAGCAGTACTTC. Residues: CSVDGSGSRRGEQYF.

The V call is TRBV5-5, the J call TRBJ2-1; 10 bases line up with TRBD2. This CDR3 is 16 amino acids long. The germline V gene has CDR1 SGHKS and CDR2 YYEKEE (reference sequence). Unmatched junction bases numbered 4, after V lost 0 bases and J lost 4 bases. This CDR3 is CASSLGLAGEYNEQFF. The CDR3 coding sequence is TGTGCCAGCAGCTTGGGGCTAGCGGGAGAGTACAATGAGCAGTTCTTC.

This clonotype has only one observation. The rearrangement links TRBV25-1 to TRBJ2-1; D is perhaps TRBD2 (6 bases). The germline CDR1 and CDR2 sequences are MGHDK and SYGVNS. This CDR3 comprises 16 residues. V was trimmed by 2 bases and J by 5 bases, leaving 16 bases between them. For the CDR3, the DNA is TGTGCCAGCAGTGAAGTGGCTAGCGCGAGGAACAATGAGCAGTTCTTC. Amino acid sequence: CASSEVASARNNEQFF.

This clonotype was observed a few times. This sequence joins TRBV21-1 and TRBJ2-1; no check of the table's D call, TRBD2, against the DNA was made. TRBV21-1 is a pseudogene locus. The CDR3 length is 16 residues. This CDR3 reads CASSESSGSSYNEQFF. The CDR3 region has the DNA TGTGCCAGCAGCGAGTCTAGCGGGAGCTCCTACAATGAGCAGTTCTTC.

This clonotype has a handful of counts. The chain couples TRBV27 to TRBJ1-5, with D unclear. Trimming left V 0 bases short and J 6 bases short, with 15 bases between. The CDR3 spans 16 residues. In germline, CDR1 is MNHEY, CDR2 SMNVEV (reference sequence). The CDR3 region is CASSLSVAVAGQPQHF. The CDR3 nucleotides are TGTGCCAGCAGTTTATCCGTCGCGGTAGCTGGTCAGCCCCAGCATTTT.

The chain combines TRBV3-1 with TRBJ2-3; no clear D. This CDR3 is 13 amino acids long. Deletions cut 1 base from V and 2 bases from J, with 4 bases between. Germline CDR1 LGHDT, CDR2 YNNKEL (reference sequence). The CDR3 region is CASSQANTDTQYF. CDR3 nucleotide sequence: TGTGCCAGCAGCCAAGCAAACACAGATACGCAGTATTTT.

There are many counts of this clonotype. The gene calls are TRBV29-1 and TRBJ2-5; TRBD1 matches at 8 bases. Germline V gives CDR1 SQVTM, CDR2 ANQGSEA. V dropped 6 bases and J dropped 5; count of bases not matched to a gene: 5. This CDR3 spans 12 amino acids. CDR3 sequence (DNA): TGCAGCGTCGGACAGGGCGGGGAGACCCAGTACTTC. This sequence encodes CSVGQGGETQYF.

V gene TRBV20-1 combines with J gene TRBJ2-7; no definite D call. The length of the CDR3 is 12 residues. Trimming stripped 4 bases from V and 4 bases from J, with 11 bases between. Germline assignment: CDR1 DFQATT and CDR2 SNEGSKA (reference sequence). The CDR3 protein is CSAKVILYEQYF. The CDR3 coding sequence is TGCAGTGCTAAGGTGATACTGTACGAGCAGTACTTC.

The V call is TRBV3-1, the J call TRBJ2-1; no definite D call. CDR1 is LGHDT, CDR2 YNNKEL, per germline (reference sequence). Trimming left V 1 base short and J 5 bases short, with 18 bases between. This CDR3 has 17 amino acids. The CDR3 protein is CASSQGTRRRLDNEQFF. The DNA of the CDR3 is TGTGCCAGCAGCCAAGGTACTCGCCGACGGCTGGACAATGAGCAGTTCTTC.

Only a few counts were recorded for this clonotype. V is TRBV12-3 or TRBV12-4 and J is TRBJ2-5; weak D call: TRBD1 (6 bases). This CDR3 is 16 amino acids long. The ends were cut back, 3 bases at V and 2 bases at J, with 16 bases in the middle. CDR3 in amino acids: CASSFVFRTEQETQYF. CDR3 nucleotides: TGTGCCAGCAGTTTTGTCTTCAGGACAGAGCAAGAGACCCAGTACTTC.